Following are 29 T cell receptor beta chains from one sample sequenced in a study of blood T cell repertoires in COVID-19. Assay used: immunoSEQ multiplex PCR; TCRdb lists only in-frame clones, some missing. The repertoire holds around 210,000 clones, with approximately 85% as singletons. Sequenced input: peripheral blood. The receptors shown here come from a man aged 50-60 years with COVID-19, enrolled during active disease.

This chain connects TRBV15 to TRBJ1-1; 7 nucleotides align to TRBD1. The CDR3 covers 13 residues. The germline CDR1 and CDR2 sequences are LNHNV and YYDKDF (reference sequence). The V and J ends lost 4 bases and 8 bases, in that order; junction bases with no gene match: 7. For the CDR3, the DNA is TGTGCCACCAGCATGAACCGGGACAGCGAAGCTTTCTTT. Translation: CATSMNRDSEAFF.

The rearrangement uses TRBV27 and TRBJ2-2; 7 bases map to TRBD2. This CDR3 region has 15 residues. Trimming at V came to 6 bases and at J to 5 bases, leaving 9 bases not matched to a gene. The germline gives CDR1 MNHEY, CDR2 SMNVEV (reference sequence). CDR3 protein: CASSHGGTVTGELFF. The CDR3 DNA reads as TGTGCCAGCAGCCACGGGGGGACCGTGACCGGGGAGCTGTTTTTT.

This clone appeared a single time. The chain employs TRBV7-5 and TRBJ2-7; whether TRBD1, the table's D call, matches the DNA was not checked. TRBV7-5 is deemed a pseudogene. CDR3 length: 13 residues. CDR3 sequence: CARSEGTGYEQYF. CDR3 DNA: TGTGCCAGAAGCGAGGGGACAGGGTACGAGCAGTACTTC.

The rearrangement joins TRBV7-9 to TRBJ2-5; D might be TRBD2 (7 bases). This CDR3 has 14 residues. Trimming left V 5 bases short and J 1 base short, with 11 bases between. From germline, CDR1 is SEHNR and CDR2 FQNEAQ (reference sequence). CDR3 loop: CASSKRGAQETQYF. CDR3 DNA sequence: TGTGCCAGCAGCAAACGGGGGGCCCAAGAGACCCAGTACTTC.

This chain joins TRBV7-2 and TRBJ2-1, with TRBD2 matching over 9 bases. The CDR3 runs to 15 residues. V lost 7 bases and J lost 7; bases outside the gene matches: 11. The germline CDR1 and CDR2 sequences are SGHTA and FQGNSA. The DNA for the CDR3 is TGTGCCAGCACCCTGCCGACTAGCGGAGTAAATGAGCAGTTCTTC. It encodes CASTLPTSGVNEQFF.

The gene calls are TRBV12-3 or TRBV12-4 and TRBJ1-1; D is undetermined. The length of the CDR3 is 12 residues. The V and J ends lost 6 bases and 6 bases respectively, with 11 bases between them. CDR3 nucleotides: TGTGCCAGCAGCCAGAGAGGTTCTGAAGCTTTCTTT. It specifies CASSQRGSEAFF.

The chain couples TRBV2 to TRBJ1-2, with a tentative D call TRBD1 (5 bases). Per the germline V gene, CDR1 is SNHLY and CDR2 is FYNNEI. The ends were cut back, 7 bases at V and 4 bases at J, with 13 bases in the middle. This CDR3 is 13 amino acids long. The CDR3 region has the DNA TGTGCCAGCACGGGGGATCCTGGCTATGGCTACACCTTC. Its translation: CASTGDPGYGYTF.

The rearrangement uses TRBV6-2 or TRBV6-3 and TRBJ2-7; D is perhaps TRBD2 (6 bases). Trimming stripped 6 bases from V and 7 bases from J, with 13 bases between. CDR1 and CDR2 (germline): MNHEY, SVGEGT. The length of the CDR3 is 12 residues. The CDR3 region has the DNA TGTGCCAGCAGCGGGCGCGGGGCAGAGCAGTACTTC. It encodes CASSGRGAEQYF.

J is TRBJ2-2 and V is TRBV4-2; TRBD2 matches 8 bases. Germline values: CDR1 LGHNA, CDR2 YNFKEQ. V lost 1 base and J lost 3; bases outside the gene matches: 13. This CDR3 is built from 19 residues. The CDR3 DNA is TGTGCCAGCAGCCAAGCCCCGGGGGAGCGGGGGACTTACACCGGGGAGCTGTTTTTT. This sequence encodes CASSQAPGERGTYTGELFF.

CDR3 sequence reads: CASSIRTANTGELFF. In nucleotides, the CDR3 is TGTGCCAGTAGTATAAGGACAGCCAACACCGGGGAGCTGTTTTTT. This chain links TRBV19 with TRBJ2-2, with a tentative D call TRBD1 (6 bases). The CDR3 is 15 amino acids. Germline assignment: CDR1 LNHDA and CDR2 SQIVND (reference sequence). The V gene lost 2 bases and the J gene lost 2 bases, with 9 bases spanning the gap.

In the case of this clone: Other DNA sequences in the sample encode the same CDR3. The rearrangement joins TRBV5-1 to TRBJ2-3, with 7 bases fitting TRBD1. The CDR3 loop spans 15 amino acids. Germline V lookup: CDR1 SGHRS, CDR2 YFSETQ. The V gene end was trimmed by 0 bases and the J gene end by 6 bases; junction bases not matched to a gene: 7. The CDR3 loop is CASSLGQGVSDTQYF. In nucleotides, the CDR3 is TGCGCCAGCAGCTTGGGGCAGGGGGTCAGTGATACGCAGTATTTT.

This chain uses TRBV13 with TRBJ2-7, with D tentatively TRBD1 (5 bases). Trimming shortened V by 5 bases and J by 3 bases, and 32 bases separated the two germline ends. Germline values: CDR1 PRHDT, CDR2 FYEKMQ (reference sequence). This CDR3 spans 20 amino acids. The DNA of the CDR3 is TGTGCCAGCAGCCTCCGGGCGAAACAGCGTCCCGGGCCAGGGCTCTACGAGCAGTACTTC. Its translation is CASSLRAKQRPGPGLYEQYF.

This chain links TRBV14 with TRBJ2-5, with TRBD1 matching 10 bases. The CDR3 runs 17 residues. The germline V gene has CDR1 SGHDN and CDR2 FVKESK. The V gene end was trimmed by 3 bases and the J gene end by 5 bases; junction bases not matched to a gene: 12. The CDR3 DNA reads TGTGCCAGCAGCCATTATTCCGGGACAGGGGTTGGCGAGACCCAGTACTTC. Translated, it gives CASSHYSGTGVGETQYF.

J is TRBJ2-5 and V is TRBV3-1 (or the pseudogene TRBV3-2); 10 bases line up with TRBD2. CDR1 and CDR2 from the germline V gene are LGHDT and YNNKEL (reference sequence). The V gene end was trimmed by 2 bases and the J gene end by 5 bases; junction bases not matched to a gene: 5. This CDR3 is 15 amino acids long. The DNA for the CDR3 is TGTGCCAGCAGCCAAAGCGGGGGGGCCCAGGAGACCCAGTACTTC. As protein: CASSQSGGAQETQYF.

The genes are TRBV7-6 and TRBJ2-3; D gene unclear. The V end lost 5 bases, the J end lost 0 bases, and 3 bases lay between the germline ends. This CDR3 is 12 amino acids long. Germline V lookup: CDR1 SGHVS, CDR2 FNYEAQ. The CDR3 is CASSPSTDTQYF. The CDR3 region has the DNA TGTGCCAGCAGCCCGAGCACAGATACGCAGTATTTT. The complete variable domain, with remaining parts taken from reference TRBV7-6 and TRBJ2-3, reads GAGVSQSPRYKVTKRGQDVALRCDPISGHVSLYWYRQALGQGPEFLTYFNYEAQQDKSGLPNDRFSAERPEGSISTLTIQRTEQRDSAMYRCASSPSTDTQYFGPGTRLTVL.

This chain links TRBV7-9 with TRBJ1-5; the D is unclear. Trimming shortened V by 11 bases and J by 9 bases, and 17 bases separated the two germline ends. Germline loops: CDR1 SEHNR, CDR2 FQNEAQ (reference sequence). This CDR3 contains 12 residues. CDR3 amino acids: CALRPSERPQHF. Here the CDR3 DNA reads TGTGCCCTGCGGCCCTCGGAACGGCCCCAGCATTTT.

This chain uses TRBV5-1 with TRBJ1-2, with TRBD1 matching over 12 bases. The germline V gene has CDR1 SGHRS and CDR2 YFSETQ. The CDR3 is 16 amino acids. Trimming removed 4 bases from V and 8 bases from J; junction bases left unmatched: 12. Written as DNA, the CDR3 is TGCGCCAGCAGCCCCGGGACAGGGGGCCGGGATGAGGGCTACACCTTC. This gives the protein CASSPGTGGRDEGYTF.

The CDR3 DNA sequence: TGTGCCAGCACTTTGACAGGAGTCCGCGATACGCAGTATTTT. This translates into CASTLTGVRDTQYF. This chain links TRBV7-2 with TRBJ2-3; possible D gene TRBD1, 6 bases. The CDR3 covers 14 residues. The V gene lost 7 bases and the J gene lost 6 bases, with 17 bases spanning the gap. In germline, CDR1 is SGHTA, CDR2 FQGNSA.

The CDR3 is CASSSSGNTGELFF. The CDR3 DNA sequence: TGTGCCAGCAGTTCGTCGGGGAACACCGGGGAGCTGTTTTTT. The gene calls are TRBV28 and TRBJ2-2; the D is unclear. This CDR3 region has 14 residues. Germline-derived CDR1 and CDR2 are MDHEN and SYDVKM. Deletions cut 4 bases from V and 1 base from J, with 7 bases between.

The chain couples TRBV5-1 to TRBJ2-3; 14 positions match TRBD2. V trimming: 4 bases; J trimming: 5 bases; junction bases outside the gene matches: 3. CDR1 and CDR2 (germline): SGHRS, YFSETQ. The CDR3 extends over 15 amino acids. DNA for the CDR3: TGCGCCAGCAGCATGGGACTAGCGGGGGTAGATACGCAGTATTTT. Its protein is CASSMGLAGVDTQYF.

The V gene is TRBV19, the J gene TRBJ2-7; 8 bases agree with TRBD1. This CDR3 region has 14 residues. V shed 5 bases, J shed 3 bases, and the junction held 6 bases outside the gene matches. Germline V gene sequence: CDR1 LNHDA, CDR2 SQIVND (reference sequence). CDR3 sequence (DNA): TGTGCCAGTAGTTTCCGGACAGGGAGCTACGAGCAGTACTTC. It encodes CASSFRTGSYEQYF.

The CDR3 DNA reads TGTGCCAGCTCACCACAACAGGGGACAGATACGCAGTATTTT. Translating gives CASSPQQGTDTQYF. This sequence joins TRBV18 and TRBJ2-3, with 7 bases aligning to TRBD1. The ends lost 1 base at V and 3 bases at J; junction bases unmatched: 1. The CDR3 is made up of 14 amino acids. Germline CDR1 reads KGHSH; CDR2 reads LQKENI.

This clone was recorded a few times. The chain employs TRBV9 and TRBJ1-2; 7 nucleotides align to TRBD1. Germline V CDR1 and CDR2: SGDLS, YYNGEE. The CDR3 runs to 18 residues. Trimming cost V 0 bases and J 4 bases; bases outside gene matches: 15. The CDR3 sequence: CASSVASFATGSIYGYTF. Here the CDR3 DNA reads TGTGCCAGCAGCGTAGCTAGCTTTGCGACAGGGAGTATCTATGGCTACACCTTC.

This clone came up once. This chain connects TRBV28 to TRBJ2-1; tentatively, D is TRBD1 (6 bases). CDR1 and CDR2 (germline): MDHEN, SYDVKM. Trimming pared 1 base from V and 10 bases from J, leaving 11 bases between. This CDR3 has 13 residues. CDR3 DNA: TGTGCCAGCAGTTTATCCGACGACAGGGAGCAGTTCTTC. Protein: CASSLSDDREQFF.

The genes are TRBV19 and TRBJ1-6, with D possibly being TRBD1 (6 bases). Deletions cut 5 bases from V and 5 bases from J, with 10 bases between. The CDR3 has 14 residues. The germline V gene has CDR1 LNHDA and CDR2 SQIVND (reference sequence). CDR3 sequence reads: CASSRDKDNSPLHF. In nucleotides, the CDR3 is TGTGCCAGTAGTCGGGACAAGGATAATTCACCCCTCCACTTT.

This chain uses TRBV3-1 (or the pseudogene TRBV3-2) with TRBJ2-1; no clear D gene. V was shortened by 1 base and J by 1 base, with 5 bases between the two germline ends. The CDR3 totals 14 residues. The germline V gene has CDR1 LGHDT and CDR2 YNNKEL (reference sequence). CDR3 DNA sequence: TGTGCCAGCAGCCAAGGGCAATCCTACAATGAGCAGTTCTTC. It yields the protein CASSQGQSYNEQFF.

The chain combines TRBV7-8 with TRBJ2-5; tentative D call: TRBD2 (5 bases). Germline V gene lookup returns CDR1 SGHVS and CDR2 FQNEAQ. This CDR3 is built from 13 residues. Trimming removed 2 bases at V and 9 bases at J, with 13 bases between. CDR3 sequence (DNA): TGTGCCAGCAGCTTACACGGGCCCGGGGCCCAGTACTTC. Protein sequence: CASSLHGPGAQYF.

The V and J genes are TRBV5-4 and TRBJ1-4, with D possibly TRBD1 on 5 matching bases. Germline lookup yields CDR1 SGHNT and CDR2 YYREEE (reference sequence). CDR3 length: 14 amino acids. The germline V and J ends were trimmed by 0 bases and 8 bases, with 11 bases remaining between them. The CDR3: CASSLAGVEEKLFF. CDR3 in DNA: TGTGCCAGCAGCTTGGCGGGGGTCGAAGAAAAACTGTTTTTT.

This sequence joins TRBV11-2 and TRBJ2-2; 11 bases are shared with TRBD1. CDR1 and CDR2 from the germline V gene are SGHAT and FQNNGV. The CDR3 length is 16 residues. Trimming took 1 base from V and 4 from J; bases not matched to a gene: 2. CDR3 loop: CASSLGGQGATGELFF. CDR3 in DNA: TGTGCCAGCAGCTTAGGAGGACAGGGGGCCACCGGGGAGCTGTTTTTT. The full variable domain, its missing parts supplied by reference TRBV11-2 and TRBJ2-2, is EAGVAQSPRYKIIEKRQSVAFWCNPISGHATLYWYQQILGQGPKLLIQFQNNGVVDDSQLPKDRFSAERLKGVDSTLKIQPAKLEDSAVYLCASSLGGQGATGELFFGEGSRLTVL.